This entry lists 29 T cell receptor beta chains sequenced from one sample in a study of blood T cell repertoires in COVID-19. Repertoires were generated with immunoSEQ multiplex PCR, while TCRdb's copy carries only in-frame clones and drops some. The sample consists of 200,000 to 250,000 clones, about 79% of them appearing once. The sample was PBMCs or T cells enriched from blood (not recorded which). The receptors stem from a woman aged 40 to 50 with acute COVID-19.

The chain carries TRBV6-5 and TRBJ1-2, with D unresolved. CDR1 MNHEY and CDR2 SVGAGI come from the germline V gene. CDR3 length: 15 residues. Trimming removed 0 bases at V and 2 bases at J, with 10 bases between. The CDR3 coding sequence is TGTGCCAGCAGTTACTCGGCCGCAGGCAACTATGGCTACACCTTC. Encoded protein: CASSYSAAGNYGYTF.

V gene TRBV3-1 (or the pseudogene TRBV3-2) combines with J gene TRBJ2-7; 7 positions match TRBD2. The CDR3 extends over 14 amino acids. V lost 1 base and J lost 5; bases outside the gene matches: 5. Per germline, CDR1 LGHDT and CDR2 YNNKEL (reference sequence). This CDR3 reads CASSQGLAGDEQYF. The CDR3, as DNA: TGTGCCAGCAGCCAAGGACTCGCGGGGGACGAGCAGTACTTC.

This clone was counted a single time. The V and J genes are TRBV4-2 and TRBJ1-6; D unresolved. With 1 base removed from V and 7 bases from J, the gap between germline ends came to 8 bases. The CDR3 loop spans 14 amino acids. From germline, CDR1 is LGHNA and CDR2 YNFKEQ. CDR3 sequence (DNA): TGTGCCAGCAGCCAAGTTTCACTGAATTCACCCCTCCACTTT. This codes for CASSQVSLNSPLHF.

The gene calls are TRBV19 and TRBJ1-1, with no clear D. Germline CDR1 is LNHDA and CDR2 is SQIVND (reference sequence). V was pared by 1 base and J by 4 bases, with 10 bases between. This CDR3 contains 14 residues. CDR3 loop: CASSIVGRSTEAFF. The CDR3 DNA sequence: TGTGCCAGTAGTATAGTTGGCAGAAGCACTGAAGCTTTCTTT.

J is TRBJ2-1 and V is TRBV28; a possible D gene is TRBD2 (7 bases). The CDR3 is 17 amino acids. Looked up from germline, CDR1 is MDHEN and CDR2 is SYDVKM. Trimming cost V 4 bases and J 7 bases, with 23 bases left between them. The CDR3 DNA is TGTGCCAGCAGTTCCCCACCGGGGGCGGGAGATAAAAATGAGCAGTTCTTC. This gives the protein CASSSPPGAGDKNEQFF. The whole variable domain, filled in from reference TRBV28 and TRBJ2-1, reads DVKVTQSSRYLVKRTGEKVFLECVQDMDHENMFWYRQDPGLGLRLIYFSYDVKMKEKGDIPEGYSVSREKKERFSLILESASTNQTSMYLCASSSPPGAGDKNEQFFGPGTRLTVL.

A few counts support this clone. The chain is built from TRBV3-1 (or the pseudogene TRBV3-2) and TRBJ1-1; 10 positions agree with TRBD1. This CDR3 is 14 amino acids long. The V segment lost 7 bases and the J segment 3 bases; nucleotides outside the gene matches: 5. The germline V gene has CDR1 LGHDT and CDR2 YNNKEL (reference sequence). The CDR3 sequence: CASTPTGGHTEAFF. The CDR3 DNA sequence: TGTGCCAGCACCCCGACAGGGGGCCACACTGAAGCTTTCTTT.

The gene calls are TRBV7-8 and TRBJ2-7; 10 positions match TRBD1. Germline values: CDR1 SGHVS, CDR2 FQNEAQ. J lost 2 bases, V lost 3 bases, and 4 bases had no gene match. The CDR3 runs to 15 residues. CDR3 coding DNA: TGTGCCAGCAGCTTGACCGGGACAGGGGCCTACGAGCAGTACTTC. Amino acid sequence: CASSLTGTGAYEQYF.

The chain is built from TRBV29-1 and TRBJ2-1, with D perhaps TRBD2 (6 bases). The V and J ends lost 3 bases and 4 bases respectively, with 13 bases between them. This CDR3 contains 14 residues. In germline, CDR1 is SQVTM, CDR2 ANQGSEA. Written as DNA, the CDR3 is TGCAGCGTTGACGGAGGGAACCTGTACAATGAGCAGTTCTTC. It encodes CSVDGGNLYNEQFF.

The chain joins TRBV18 to TRBJ1-1, with a possible D match to TRBD1 (5 bases). The CDR3 runs to 14 residues. V was cut by 1 base and J by 4 bases, with 10 bases left in between. Germline CDR1 reads KGHSH; CDR2 reads LQKENI. CDR3: CASSPLRDSTEAFF. The CDR3, as DNA: TGTGCCAGCTCACCACTGCGGGACTCCACTGAAGCTTTCTTT. Full variable domain (missing parts from reference TRBV18 and TRBJ1-1): NAGVMQNPRHLVRRRGQEARLRCSPMKGHSHVYWYRQLPEEGLKFMVYLQKENIIDESGMPKERFSAEFPKEGPSILRIQQVVRGDSAAYFCASSPLRDSTEAFFGQGTRLTVV.

The J gene is TRBJ2-1, the V gene TRBV28; tentative D call: TRBD1 (6 bases). Looked up from germline, CDR1 is MDHEN and CDR2 is SYDVKM. The CDR3 covers 13 residues. V lost 6 bases to trimming and J lost 4 bases, with 10 bases between them. The CDR3 DNA follows: TGTGCCAGCAGCGGGACATTTTACAATGAGCAGTTCTTC. Translating gives CASSGTFYNEQFF.

The V gene is TRBV10-2, the J gene TRBJ2-7, with 11 bases lining up with TRBD2. The germline V gene encodes CDR1 WSHSY and CDR2 SAAADI. This CDR3 comprises 18 residues. J lost 3 bases, V lost 2 bases, and 12 bases had no gene match. The CDR3 DNA reads as TGCGCCAGCAGTGAGATCGTGCCTAGCGGGAGGACTTTCTACGAGCAGTACTTC. This encodes CASSEIVPSGRTFYEQYF.

The CDR3 sequence is CASSPLGQGNEKLFF. The CDR3, as DNA: TGTGCCAGCTCACCACTCGGACAGGGGAATGAAAAACTGTTTTTT. The chain links TRBV18 to TRBJ1-4; the match to TRBD1 covers 9 bases. V trimming: 1 base; J trimming: 5 bases; junction bases outside the gene matches: 2. The CDR3 is made up of 15 amino acids. Germline CDR1 reads KGHSH; CDR2 reads LQKENI. Together with reference TRBV18 and TRBJ1-4, the CDR3 gives the full variable domain: NAGVMQNPRHLVRRRGQEARLRCSPMKGHSHVYWYRQLPEEGLKFMVYLQKENIIDESGMPKERFSAEFPKEGPSILRIQQVVRGDSAAYFCASSPLGQGNEKLFFGSGTQLSVL.

V is TRBV3-1 (or the pseudogene TRBV3-2) and J is TRBJ2-3; 9 bases are a match to TRBD1. This CDR3 spans 19 amino acids. Germline-derived CDR1 and CDR2 are LGHDT and YNNKEL (reference sequence). V dropped 1 base and J dropped 2; count of bases not matched to a gene: 13. The CDR3 coding sequence is TGTGCCAGCAGCCAAGCCCGACAGGGGGGGAACCTACTCACAGATACGCAGTATTTT. It encodes CASSQARQGGNLLTDTQYF.

This CDR3 is CASSGAGRESYEQYF. The DNA of the CDR3 is TGTGCCAGCAGTGGGGCGGGGCGGGAATCCTACGAGCAGTACTTC. The V call is TRBV2, the J call TRBJ2-7, with D perhaps TRBD2 (6 bases). CDR1 is SNHLY and CDR2 is FYNNEI in the germline V gene. The CDR3 spans 15 residues. Trimming cost V 4 bases and J 1 base, with 14 bases left between them.

The gene calls are TRBV10-3 and TRBJ1-3; 7 positions match TRBD1. CDR1 ENHRY and CDR2 SYGVKD come from the germline V gene. V shed 3 bases and J 4 bases; nucleotides not matched to a gene: 3. CDR3 length equals 14 residues. The DNA of the CDR3 is TGTGCCATCAGTGAACAGGGGTCCGGAAACACCATATATTTT. It yields the protein CAISEQGSGNTIYF.

This clone appeared a few times. V gene TRBV4-2 combines with J gene TRBJ2-7, with TRBD2 identical over 8 bases. There are 16 residues in the CDR3. CDR1 and CDR2 (germline): LGHNA, YNFKEQ. V lost 0 bases, J lost 3 bases, and 7 bases stayed unmatched. CDR3 loop: CASSQDLAGWDYEQYF. The CDR3 DNA follows: TGTGCCAGCAGCCAAGATCTAGCGGGTTGGGACTACGAGCAGTACTTC.

The chain combines TRBV5-6 with TRBJ2-7; D is perhaps TRBD1 (6 bases). The CDR3 extends over 15 amino acids. Trimming took off 4 bases at V and 3 bases at J, with 17 bases between the two ends. Germline CDR1 reads SGHDT; CDR2 reads YYEEEE. The CDR3 bases are TGTGCCAGCAGCCCTACTTTGGGACAAAGCTACGAGCAGTACTTC. Protein sequence: CASSPTLGQSYEQYF. Combining the CDR3 with reference TRBV5-6 and TRBJ2-7 gives the whole variable domain DAGVTQSPTHLIKTRGQQVTLRCSPKSGHDTVSWYQQALGQGPQFIFQYYEEEERQRGNFPDRFSGHQFPNYSSELNVNALLLGDSALYLCASSPTLGQSYEQYFGPGTRLTVT.

The V gene is TRBV4-1, the J gene TRBJ1-1; D remains unclear. This CDR3 comprises 14 residues. V lost 3 bases and J 4 bases, leaving 12 bases between the germline ends. CDR1 is MGHRA and CDR2 is YSYEKL in the germline V gene. CDR3 protein: CASSQGLKSTEAFF. The CDR3 DNA reads as TGCGCCAGCAGCCAGGGCTTGAAGAGCACTGAAGCTTTCTTT.

The sample holds one count of this clone. The chain has TRBV7-3 and TRBJ1-1; D is ambiguous. Germline V gene sequence: CDR1 SGHTA, CDR2 FQGTGA. The CDR3 length is 13 residues. Trimming shortened V by 3 bases and J by 0 bases, and 5 bases separated the two germline ends. The chain's CDR3 is CASSFFLNTEAFF. CDR3 DNA sequence: TGTGCCAGCAGCTTCTTTTTGAACACTGAAGCTTTCTTT.

The chain uses TRBV11-2 and TRBJ1-2; D perhaps matches TRBD1 (5 bases). Germline V gives CDR1 SGHAT, CDR2 FQNNGV. Trimming took 2 bases from V and 4 from J, leaving 17 bases between them. The CDR3 runs to 16 residues. The CDR3 bases are TGTGCCAGCAGCTTAAGGGCGGCGGGGCGCGGCTATGGCTACACCTTC. It codes for CASSLRAAGRGYGYTF. The full variable domain, completed using reference TRBV11-2 and TRBJ1-2, is EAGVAQSPRYKIIEKRQSVAFWCNPISGHATLYWYQQILGQGPKLLIQFQNNGVVDDSQLPKDRFSAERLKGVDSTLKIQPAKLEDSAVYLCASSLRAAGRGYGYTFGSGTRLTVV.

This chain joins TRBV7-2 and TRBJ2-5; 10 positions match TRBD2. This CDR3 region has 16 residues. With V trimmed by 4 bases and J by 2 bases, 7 bases remained unmatched. Per the germline V gene, CDR1 is SGHTA and CDR2 is FQGNSA. CDR3 amino acids: CASSYQRGGPQETQYF. The CDR3 DNA sequence: TGTGCCAGCAGCTACCAGCGGGGGGGCCCACAAGAGACCCAGTACTTC.

V and J are TRBV19 and TRBJ2-4; 8 bases match TRBD1. This CDR3 contains 12 residues. After removal of 9 bases from V and 8 bases from J, the junction contained 6 bases not matched to a gene. Looked up from germline, CDR1 is LNHDA and CDR2 is SQIVND (reference sequence). This CDR3 reads CARTGGTDIQYF. CDR3 nucleotide sequence: TGTGCCAGAACAGGGGGGACAGACATTCAGTACTTC. The variable domain in full, completed from reference TRBV19 and TRBJ2-4, reads DGGITQSPKYLFRKEGQNVTLSCEQNLNHDAMYWYRQDPGQGLRLIYYSQIVNDFQKGDIAEGYSVSREKKESFPLTVTSAQKNPTAFYLCARTGGTDIQYFGAGTRLSVL.

Only one count was recorded for this clone. The rearrangement joins TRBV12-2 to TRBJ2-7; TRBD1, the D gene given by the table, was not confirmed from the DNA. TRBV12-2 is recorded as a pseudogene. CDR3 size: 17 residues. This CDR3 is CASRLVQPGDRLYEQYF. The DNA of the CDR3 is TGTGCAAGTCGCTTAGTTCAGCCGGGCGACAGATTATACGAGCAGTACTTC.

The chain employs TRBV7-8 and TRBJ1-1; D uncertain. Trimming shortened V by 1 base and J by 6 bases, and 9 bases separated the two germline ends. CDR1 is SGHVS, CDR2 FQNEAQ, per germline. The CDR3 extends over 13 amino acids. CDR3 sequence: CASSLVSVSEAFF. The CDR3, as DNA: TGTGCCAGCAGCTTAGTATCGGTGTCTGAAGCTTTCTTT.

The J gene is TRBJ2-1, the V gene TRBV4-2, with D possibly TRBD1 on 5 matching bases. The CDR3 runs 15 residues. Germline V gives CDR1 LGHNA, CDR2 YNFKEQ. The germline V and J ends were trimmed by 4 bases and 7 bases, with 17 bases remaining between them. This CDR3 reads CASSPSRVERNEQFF. The CDR3 region has the DNA TGTGCCAGCAGCCCGAGCAGGGTGGAGAGAAATGAGCAGTTCTTC.

The chain recombines TRBV29-1 with TRBJ1-3; D not resolved. This CDR3 has 14 amino acids. With 6 bases removed from V and 0 bases from J, the gap between germline ends came to 12 bases. Germline V lookup: CDR1 SQVTM, CDR2 ANQGSEA. CDR3 coding DNA: TGCAGCGTCCTCGTCCAGGACTCTGGAAACACCATATATTTT. Its translation: CSVLVQDSGNTIYF.

The chain links TRBV6-2 or TRBV6-3 to TRBJ1-2, with TRBD1 as a possible D gene (6 bases). The V gene's germline CDR1 is MNHEY and CDR2 SVGEGT. Trimming cost V 2 bases and J 6 bases, with 10 bases left between them. There are 13 residues in the CDR3. The CDR3 sequence is CASSYRDTDGYTF. Written as DNA, the CDR3 is TGTGCCAGCAGTTACCGGGACACAGATGGCTACACCTTC.

This chain uses TRBV25-1 with TRBJ2-6; possibly TRBD2 for D (7 bases). With 3 bases removed from V and 4 bases from J, the gap between germline ends came to 13 bases. The germline CDR1 and CDR2 sequences are MGHDK and SYGVNS. This CDR3 comprises 16 residues. The CDR3 DNA reads TGTGCCAGCAGTGAGCGGGGGCGGGGAGGGGCCAACGTCCTGACTTTC. Translating it yields CASSERGRGGANVLTF.

The rearrangement uses TRBV7-2 and TRBJ2-1; the D gene is possibly TRBD1 (5 bases). This CDR3 contains 16 residues. The germline V gene has CDR1 SGHTA and CDR2 FQGNSA. Trimming removed 5 bases from V and 2 bases from J, with 16 bases in between. The DNA for the CDR3 is TGTGCCAGCAGCACCAGGGTATCGTGGACCTACAATGAGCAGTTCTTC. Its translation is CASSTRVSWTYNEQFF.